The source of this T cell receptor beta chain is a study of shared clonotypes between healthy human individuals. Findings of the study overall: Naive subsets, compared against memory subsets, generally had larger estimated richness values.

This table comes from immunoSEQ multiplex PCR, and its TCRdb copy is limited to in-frame clones, with some not included. The sample has 2 million to 3 million clones, over 85% seen once. Details on this clone: Its antigen is not known.

Trimming left V 3 bases short and J 4 bases short, with 6 bases between. Per germline, CDR1 MDHEN and CDR2 SYDVKM. CDR3 length equals 12 residues. The J gene is TRBJ1-2, the V gene TRBV28; D is ambiguous. The sequencing input was naive CD4+ T cells from PBMCs. Subset meaning: CD45RA+ positively selected. The sequence was collected from a man aged 18-30 years in good health. Some clones in this sample may be carry-over from other donors' samples. Here the CDR3 reads CASSFQFYGYTF. CDR3 in DNA: TGTGCCAGCAGTTTTCAGTTCTATGGCTACACCTTC.